Reported below is one T cell receptor (beta chain). Enrollees, roughly 18 to 95 years old, lived in some 24 US areas. Recovery meant two consecutive negative NP/OP PCR tests, professional clearance, or resolved symptoms. This entry belongs to a study of blood T cell repertoires in COVID-19. Study overall: In each case, the material was cDNA or gDNA derived from T cells, B-cell-depleted T cells, or PBMCs.

Original analysis: Reference gene primers were amplified, and this amplification served to estimate nucleated cell counts. Libraries were prepared by immunoSEQ multiplex PCR; TCRdb keeps only in-frame clonotypes and omits some of them. That table furnishes V, J and clone size, whereas the DNA furnished D and trimming. Among under 200,000 clones listed, more than 65% were seen once. Trimming left V 9 bases short and J 10 bases short, with 13 bases between. In germline, CDR1 is MDHEN, CDR2 SYDVKM. This CDR3 has 12 residues. This clonotype was obtained from a man aged 55 to 69 who had recovered from COVID-19. The gene calls are TRBV28 and TRBJ1-6; D might be TRBD1 (5 bases). Sequenced: PBMCs or T cells enriched from blood (not recorded which). CDR3 protein: CASSSGPSPLHF. In DNA, the CDR3 is TGTGCCAGTTCTTCAGGGCCATCACCCCTCCACTTT.